What follows are 19 T cell receptor beta chains derived from one specimen sequenced in a study of shared clonotypes between healthy human individuals. Profiling relied on immunoSEQ multiplex PCR, and the TCRdb table lists in-frame clones only, not all of them. The sample contains 550,000 to 700,000 clones, less than 80% of which appear only once. Sequencing was carried out using memory CD4+ T cells sorted from blood. Subset: CD45RA-negative fraction. The receptors here all came from a young woman in good health.

Points on this clone: Other DNA sequences in the sample encode the same CDR3. The J gene is TRBJ1-5, the V gene TRBV6-5, with 8 bases lining up with TRBD1. The germline CDR1 and CDR2 sequences are MNHEY and SVGAGI. The ends lost 6 bases at V and 4 bases at J; junction bases unmatched: 5. The CDR3 covers 14 residues. CDR3 sequence (DNA): TGTGCCAGCAGCAGGACAGGGCTAAATCAGCCCCAGCATTTT. Translated, it gives CASSRTGLNQPQHF.

The V call is TRBV7-9, the J call TRBJ1-4; no clear D gene. Germline CDR1 is SEHNR and CDR2 is FQNEAQ (reference sequence). This CDR3 contains 14 residues. Trimming shortened V by 1 base and J by 6 bases, and 9 bases separated the two germline ends. The DNA for the CDR3 is TGTGCCAGCAGCTTAGGCACCCAGGATGAAAAACTGTTTTTT. It codes for CASSLGTQDEKLFF.

This clone was seen only once. The chain is built from TRBV7-2 and TRBJ2-1; D may be TRBD2 (6 bases). Germline V gene sequence: CDR1 SGHTA, CDR2 FQGNSA. With 3 bases removed from V and 14 bases from J, the gap between germline ends came to 17 bases. This CDR3 comprises 13 residues. DNA for the CDR3: TGTGCCAGCAGCTTTCGGGAGAGGCCCGTTGAGTTCTTC. It yields the protein CASSFRERPVEFF.

CDR3 nucleotide sequence: TGTGCCAGCAGACGAGCCGGGACGGAGAATGAAAAACTGTTTTTT. Its translation: CASRRAGTENEKLFF. The genes are TRBV5-4 and TRBJ1-4, with D tentatively TRBD1 (5 bases). This CDR3 comprises 15 residues. Germline CDR1 and CDR2: SGHNT and YYREEE (reference sequence). V lost 5 bases, J lost 5 bases, and 16 bases lay in between.

A remark on this clone: Other DNA sequences in this sample translate to the same CDR3. V is TRBV7-9 and J is TRBJ2-3, with no clear D. Trimming shortened V by 3 bases and J by 0 bases, and 4 bases separated the two germline ends. There are 13 residues in the CDR3. Germline V gene lookup returns CDR1 SEHNR and CDR2 FQNEAQ (reference sequence). CDR3 nucleotides: TGTGCCAGCAGCTTTGGTAGCACAGATACGCAGTATTTT. Amino acid sequence: CASSFGSTDTQYF.

V gene TRBV29-1 combines with J gene TRBJ2-6; no clear D gene. This CDR3 has 13 residues. Germline CDR1 reads SQVTM; CDR2 reads ANQGSEA. The V end lost 6 bases, the J end lost 0 bases, and 6 bases lay between the germline ends. CDR3 sequence reads: CSVSISGANVLTF. For the CDR3, the DNA is TGCAGCGTCTCTATCTCTGGGGCCAACGTCCTGACTTTC.

This clone was observed a few times. The chain links TRBV19 to TRBJ1-2; the D gene is possibly TRBD1 (6 bases). This CDR3 has 15 amino acids. CDR1 is LNHDA and CDR2 is SQIVND in the germline V gene (reference sequence). Trimming shortened V by 1 base and J by 6 bases, and 15 bases separated the two germline ends. CDR3 residues: CASSIGGWTANGYTF. CDR3 nucleotide sequence: TGTGCCAGTAGTATAGGAGGGTGGACAGCCAATGGCTACACCTTC.

On this clone: A read error is possible here, since a much larger clone lies one base away. At the DNA level, this CDR3 is encoded by other sequences in the same sample as well. The J gene is TRBJ2-5, the V gene TRBV6-1; D is uncertain. The V end was cut by 5 bases, the J end by 4 bases, with 5 bases between. The CDR3 runs to 11 residues. Germline lookup yields CDR1 MNHNS and CDR2 SASEGT. The CDR3 DNA sequence: TGTGCCAGCAGTCCACTAGAGACCCAGTACTTC. This sequence encodes CASSPLETQYF.

The chain combines TRBV10-1 with TRBJ2-5; 9 nucleotides line up with TRBD2. This CDR3 contains 14 residues. Germline trimming cut 2 bases from V and 9 bases from J; bases unmatched to any gene: 7. From germline, CDR1 is WNHNN and CDR2 SYGVQD (reference sequence). The CDR3 nucleotides read TGCGCCAGCAGTGAGAATCGGCTAGCGGGGCCCCAGTACTTC. This gives the protein CASSENRLAGPQYF.

This rearrangement joins TRBV11-2 to TRBJ2-2, with 11 bases aligning to TRBD2. The CDR3 sequence is 16 residues long. V shed 4 bases, J shed 5 bases, and the junction held 6 bases outside the gene matches. CDR1 SGHAT and CDR2 FQNNGV come from the germline V gene. The CDR3 sequence is CASSSSGRSRTGELFF. The DNA of the CDR3 is TGTGCCAGCAGCTCTAGCGGGAGGAGTCGGACCGGGGAGCTGTTTTTT.

The chain links TRBV6-6 to TRBJ2-7; perhaps TRBD2 as D (6 bases). The V end lost 0 bases, the J end lost 7 bases, and 13 bases lay between the germline ends. CDR1 and CDR2 (germline): MNHNY, SVGAGI (reference sequence). This CDR3 is built from 14 residues. The CDR3 DNA sequence: TGTGCCAGCAGTTACTCGAGCGAGGGGAGGGAGCAGTACTTC. Protein product: CASSYSSEGREQYF.

The gene calls are TRBV30 and TRBJ2-7, with D possibly called TRBD1 or TRBD2 (5 bases each). The CDR3 runs to 13 residues. CDR1 and CDR2 from the germline V gene are GTSNPN and SVGIG (reference sequence). V dropped 7 bases and J dropped 5 bases, with 18 bases sitting between them. CDR3 in DNA: TGTGCCTTGCGTATCGGGGCTCGCCACGAGCAGTACTTC. This translates into CALRIGARHEQYF.

This clone was counted a few times. CDR3 DNA: TGTGCCACCCTGACAGCAGTCGGGACAGATACGCAGTATTTT. Translation gives CATLTAVGTDTQYF. The chain uses TRBV6-1 and TRBJ2-3; D is perhaps TRBD1 (5 bases). The CDR3 has 14 amino acids. Between the trimmed V and J ends, which lost 10 bases and 3 bases, there was a span of 17 bases. Germline V lookup: CDR1 MNHNS, CDR2 SASEGT.

The chain links TRBV2 to TRBJ2-1; TRBD1 matches at 7 bases. The CDR3 length is 14 residues. The germline V gene encodes CDR1 SNHLY and CDR2 FYNNEI. V was clipped by 4 bases and J by 8 bases; unmatched bases: 8. Written as DNA, the CDR3 is TGTGCCAGCAGTGCCACCAGGGGGAAGGATGAGCAGTTCTTC. This translates into CASSATRGKDEQFF.

The chain carries TRBV25-1 and TRBJ1-2, with TRBD1 matching 8 bases. CDR1 and CDR2 from the germline V gene are MGHDK and SYGVNS. Losses at the gene ends were 6 bases for V and 3 bases for J; bases not matched to a gene: 18. The CDR3 consists of 18 residues. CDR3: CASSEESVRGLMYYGYTF. CDR3 nucleotides: TGTGCCAGCAGCGAAGAAAGCGTCAGGGGGCTAATGTACTATGGCTACACCTTC.

The table lists this clone with a few counts. The chain uses TRBV6-5 and TRBJ2-3; 8 bases line up with TRBD1. Germline CDR1 and CDR2: MNHEY and SVGAGI. The CDR3 spans 15 residues. J was trimmed by 5 bases and V by 3 bases; bases with no gene match: 7. The CDR3 is CASSYQGARLDTQYF. The DNA of the CDR3 is TGTGCCAGCAGTTATCAGGGGGCGCGGCTAGATACGCAGTATTTT.

This chain uses TRBV25-1 with TRBJ2-1, with D uncertain. Trimming stripped 2 bases from V and 0 bases from J, with 17 bases between. The CDR3 length is 18 residues. The V gene's germline CDR1 is MGHDK and CDR2 SYGVNS. CDR3 residues: CASSEELLVGSSYNEQFF. In nucleotides, the CDR3 is TGTGCCAGCAGTGAAGAGCTTCTTGTAGGAAGCTCCTACAATGAGCAGTTCTTC. The full variable domain, with the rest looked up from reference TRBV25-1 and TRBJ2-1, is EADIYQTPRYLVIGTGKKITLECSQTMGHDKMYWYQQDPGMELHLIHYSYGVNSTEKGDLSSESTVSRIRTEHFPLTLESARPSHTSQYLCASSEELLVGSSYNEQFFGPGTRLTVL.

This chain uses TRBV7-6 with TRBJ2-2, with TRBD1 matching 11 bases. The V gene's germline CDR1 is SGHVS and CDR2 FNYEAQ. The CDR3 is 17 residues long. V lost 5 bases, J lost 2 bases, and 7 bases stayed unmatched. The CDR3 bases are TGTGCCAGCAGCGCGGGACAGGGGGTCGGAAACACCGGGGAGCTGTTTTTT. This translates into CASSAGQGVGNTGELFF.

This clone was seen just once. J is TRBJ2-7 and V is TRBV28; 7 bases fit TRBD2. This CDR3 contains 14 residues. Germline lookup yields CDR1 MDHEN and CDR2 SYDVKM. Trimming cost V 1 base and J 3 bases; bases outside gene matches: 3. In nucleotides, the CDR3 is TGTGCCAGCAGTTTATTGGGGGAGGGCTACGAGCAGTACTTC. Its translation: CASSLLGEGYEQYF. The full variable domain, its missing parts supplied by reference TRBV28 and TRBJ2-7, is DVKVTQSSRYLVKRTGEKVFLECVQDMDHENMFWYRQDPGLGLRLIYFSYDVKMKEKGDIPEGYSVSREKKERFSLILESASTNQTSMYLCASSLLGEGYEQYFGPGTRLTVT.